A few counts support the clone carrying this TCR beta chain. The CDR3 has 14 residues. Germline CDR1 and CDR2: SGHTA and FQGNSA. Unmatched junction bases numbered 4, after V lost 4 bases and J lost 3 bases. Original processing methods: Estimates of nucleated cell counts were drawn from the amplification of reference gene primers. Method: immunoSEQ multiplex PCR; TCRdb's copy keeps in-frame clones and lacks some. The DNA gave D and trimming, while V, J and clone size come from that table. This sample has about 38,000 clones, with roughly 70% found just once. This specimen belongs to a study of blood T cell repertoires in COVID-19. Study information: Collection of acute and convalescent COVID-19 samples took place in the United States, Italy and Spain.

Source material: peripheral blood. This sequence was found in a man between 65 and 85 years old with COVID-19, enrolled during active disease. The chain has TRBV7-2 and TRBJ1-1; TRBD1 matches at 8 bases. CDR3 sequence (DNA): TGTGCCAGCAGCTCCCACAGGGGGGACACTGAAGCTTTCTTT. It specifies CASSSHRGDTEAFF.